Sequencing of this TCR beta chain was carried out in a study of blood T cell repertoires in COVID-19. Turning to the study itself: The samples span acute and convalescent COVID-19 from the United States, Italy and Spain.

This CDR3 contains 15 residues. Germline CDR1 reads PRHDT; CDR2 reads FYEKMQ (reference sequence). Trimming at V came to 5 bases and at J to 6 bases, leaving 4 bases not matched to a gene. Only in-frame clones appear in the TCRdb table, and some are missing; sequencing was by immunoSEQ multiplex PCR. The table includes about 200,000 clones, 75% to 85% detected once. This TCR derives from a human donor in a cohort sampled during active COVID-19. This chain links TRBV13 with TRBJ2-1; the match to TRBD2 covers 13 bases. Sequenced input: peripheral blood. CDR3 coding DNA: TGTGCCAGCAGCCTCGGACTAGCGGGAGCCAATGAGCAGTTCTTC. As protein: CASSLGLAGANEQFF.